This T cell receptor beta chain was identified in a study of T cells in Graves' hyperthyroidism and ophthalmopathy. Notes on the study in general: The blood repertoire included most of the expanded thyroid clonotypes above 0.001. Ophthalmopathy could be told apart from stable hyperthyroidism with a 13 V-J model.

Exclusion followed for patients with uncontrolled infection, other autoimmune disease, pregnancy or lactation. Diagnoses rested on clinical symptoms, serum thyroxine and TRAb, thyroid ultrasound and orbital computed tomography. Researchers amplified the TCR beta CDR3 regions from RNA transcripts. Using the HTBI primer set, a first-round RT-PCR was run on the TCR CDR3. TCRdb fed the multiplex PCR reads into MiXCR, producing one record per CDR3 protein. This table holds 500,000 to 750,000 distinct CDR3 sequences, about 45% found once. Germline values: CDR1 ENHRY, CDR2 SYGVKD. J was trimmed by 3 bases and V by 1 base; bases with no gene match: 4. The CDR3 spans 15 residues. Concerning this clonotype: Its antigen is unidentified.

The source is a woman aged 18-29 years with Graves' hyperthyroidism. Sequencing was performed on peripheral blood or thyroid tissue (not recorded which). The chain couples TRBV10-3 to TRBJ2-5; 8 bases align to TRBD2. This chain's CDR3 is CAISEFSGGEETQYF. The DNA of the CDR3 is TGTGCCATCAGTGAGTTCTCGGGAGGGGAAGAGACCCAGTACTTC.